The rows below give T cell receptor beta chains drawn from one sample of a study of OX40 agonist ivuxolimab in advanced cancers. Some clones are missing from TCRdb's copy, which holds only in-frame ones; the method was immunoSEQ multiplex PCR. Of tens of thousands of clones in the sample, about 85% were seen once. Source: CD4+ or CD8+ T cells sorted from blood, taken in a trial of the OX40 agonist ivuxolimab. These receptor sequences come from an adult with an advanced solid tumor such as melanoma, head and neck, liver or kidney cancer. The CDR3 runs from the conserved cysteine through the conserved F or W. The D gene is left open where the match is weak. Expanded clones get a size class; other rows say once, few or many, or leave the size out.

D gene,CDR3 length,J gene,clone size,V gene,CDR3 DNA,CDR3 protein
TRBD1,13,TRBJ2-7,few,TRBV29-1,TGCAGCGCCTCCAGGGGGACCTCCTACGAGCAGTACTTC,CSASRGTSYEQYF
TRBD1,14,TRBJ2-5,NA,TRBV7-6,TGTGCCAGCAGCCATAAACAGGGGCAAGAGACCCAGTACTTC,CASSHKQGQETQYF
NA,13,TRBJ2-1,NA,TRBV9,TGTGCCAGCAGCGCCGGGACTTCCAACGAGCAGTTCTTC,CASSAGTSNEQFF
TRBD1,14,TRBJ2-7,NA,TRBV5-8,TGTGCCAGCAGCTCCGGGACAGACCCGTACGAGCAGTACTTC,CASSSGTDPYEQYF
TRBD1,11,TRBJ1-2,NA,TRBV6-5,TGTGCCAGCAGACAGGGGTATGGCTACACCTTC,CASRQGYGYTF
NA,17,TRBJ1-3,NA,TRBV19,TGTGCCAGTAGTATGGGAGACAGCATTTCTTCTGGAAACACCATATATTTT,CASSMGDSISSGNTIYF
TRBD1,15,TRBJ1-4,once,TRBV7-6,TGTGCCAGCAGCTTAGAAGGGACAGCTAATGAAAAACTGTTTTTT,CASSLEGTANEKLFF
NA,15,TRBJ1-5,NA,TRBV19,TGTGCCAGTAACGTTTATGGAACAAGCAATCAGCCCCAGCATTTT,CASNVYGTSNQPQHF
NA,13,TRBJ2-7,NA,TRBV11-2,TGTGCCAGCAGAGTTTGGGGTGACTACGAGCAGTACTTC,CASRVWGDYEQYF
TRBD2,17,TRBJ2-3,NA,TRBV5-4,TGTGCCAGCAGCAAGTTCGCGGGACTAGGGAATACAGATACGCAGTATTTT,CASSKFAGLGNTDTQYF
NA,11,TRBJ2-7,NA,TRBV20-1,TGCAGTGCTGACAGAAACTACGAGCAGTACTTC,CSADRNYEQYF
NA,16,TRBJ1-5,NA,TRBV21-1,TGTGCCAGCAGCGTCCCGGGCCAATATAGCAATCAGCCCCAGCATTTT,CASSVPGQYSNQPQHF
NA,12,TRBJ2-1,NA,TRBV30,TGTGCCGGCGGGACCCCAGTCAATGAGCAGTTCTTC,CAGGTPVNEQFF
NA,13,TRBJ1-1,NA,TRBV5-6,TGTGCCAGCAGCTTTGGCGGAGCCTCCGAAGCTTTCTTT,CASSFGGASEAFF
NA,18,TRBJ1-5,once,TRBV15,TGTGCCACCAGCAGAGATCAGGGCCGACCGGGGAGCAATCAGCCCCAGCATTTT,CATSRDQGRPGSNQPQHF
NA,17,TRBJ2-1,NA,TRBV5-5,TGTGCCAGCAGCTTGGCCGGCCGACAGGCCTCCTACAATGAGCAGTTCTTC,CASSLAGRQASYNEQFF
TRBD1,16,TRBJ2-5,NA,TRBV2,TGTGCCAGCAGTGAGCCAACAGGGGGTTCCCAAGAGACCCAGTACTTC,CASSEPTGGSQETQYF
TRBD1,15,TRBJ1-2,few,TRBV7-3,TGTGCCAGCAGCGCTATCGACAGGGAAGTCTGCGGCTACACCTTC,CASSAIDREVCGYTF